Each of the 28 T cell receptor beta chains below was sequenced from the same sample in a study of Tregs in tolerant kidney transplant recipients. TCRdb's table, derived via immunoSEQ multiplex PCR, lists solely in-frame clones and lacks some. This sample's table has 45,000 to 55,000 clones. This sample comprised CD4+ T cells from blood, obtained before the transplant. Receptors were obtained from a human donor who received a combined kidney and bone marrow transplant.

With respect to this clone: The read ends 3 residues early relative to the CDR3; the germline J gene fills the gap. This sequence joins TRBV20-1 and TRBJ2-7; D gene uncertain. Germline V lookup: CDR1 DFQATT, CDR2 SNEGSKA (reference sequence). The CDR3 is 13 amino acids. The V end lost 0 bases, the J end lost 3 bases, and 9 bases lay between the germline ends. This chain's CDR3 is CSARDLPGYEQYF. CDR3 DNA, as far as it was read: TGCAGTGCTAGAGATCTTCCGGGCTACGAG.

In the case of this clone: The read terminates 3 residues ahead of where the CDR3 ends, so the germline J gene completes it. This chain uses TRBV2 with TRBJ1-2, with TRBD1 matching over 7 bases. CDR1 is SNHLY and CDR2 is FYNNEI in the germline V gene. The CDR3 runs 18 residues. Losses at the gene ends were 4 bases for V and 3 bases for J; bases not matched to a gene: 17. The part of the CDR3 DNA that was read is TGTGCCAGCAGTGCAGGGGGGTCAGGGGAGAGACTATACTATGGC. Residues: CASSAGGSGERLYYG. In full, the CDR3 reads CASSAGGSGERLYYGYTF.

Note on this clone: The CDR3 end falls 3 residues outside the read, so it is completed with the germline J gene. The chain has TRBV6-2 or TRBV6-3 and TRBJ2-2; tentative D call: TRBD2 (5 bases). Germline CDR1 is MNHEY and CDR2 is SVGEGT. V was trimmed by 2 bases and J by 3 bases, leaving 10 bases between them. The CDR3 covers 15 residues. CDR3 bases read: TGTGCCAGCAGTTACAGGAGAGCGGACACCGGGGAG. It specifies CASSYRRADTGE. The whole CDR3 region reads CASSYRRADTGELFF.

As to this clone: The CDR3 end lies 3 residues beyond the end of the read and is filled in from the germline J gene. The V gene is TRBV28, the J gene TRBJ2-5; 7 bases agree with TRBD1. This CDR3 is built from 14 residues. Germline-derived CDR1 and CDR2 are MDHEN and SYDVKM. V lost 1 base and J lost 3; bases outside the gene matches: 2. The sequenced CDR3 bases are TGTGCCAGCAGTTTATACGGACAGGAAGAGACC. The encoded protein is CASSLYGQEET. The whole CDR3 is CASSLYGQEETQYF.

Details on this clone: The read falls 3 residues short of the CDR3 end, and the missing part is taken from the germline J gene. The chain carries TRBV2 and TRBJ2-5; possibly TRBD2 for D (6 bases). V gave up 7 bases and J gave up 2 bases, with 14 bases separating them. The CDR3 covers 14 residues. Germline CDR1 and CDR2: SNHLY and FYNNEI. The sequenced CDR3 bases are TGTGCCAGCAAGGCCCGGACTAATCAAGAGACC. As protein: CASKARTNQET. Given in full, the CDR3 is CASKARTNQETQYF.

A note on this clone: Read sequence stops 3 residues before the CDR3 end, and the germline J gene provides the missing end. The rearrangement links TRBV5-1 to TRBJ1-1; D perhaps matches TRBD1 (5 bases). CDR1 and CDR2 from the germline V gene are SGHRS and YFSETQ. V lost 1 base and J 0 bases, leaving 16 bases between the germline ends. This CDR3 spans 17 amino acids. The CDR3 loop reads CASSLRADSLMNTEAFF. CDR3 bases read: TGCGCCAGCAGCTTGCGGGCCGACAGCCTAATGAACACTGAA.

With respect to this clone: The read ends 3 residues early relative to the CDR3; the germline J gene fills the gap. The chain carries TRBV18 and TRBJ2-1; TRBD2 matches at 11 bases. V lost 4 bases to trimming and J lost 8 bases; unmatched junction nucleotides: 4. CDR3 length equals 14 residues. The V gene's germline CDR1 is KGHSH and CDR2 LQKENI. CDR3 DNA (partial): TGTGCCAGCTCACTTACACTAGCGGGAGATGAG. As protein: CASSLTLAGDE. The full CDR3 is CASSLTLAGDEQFF.

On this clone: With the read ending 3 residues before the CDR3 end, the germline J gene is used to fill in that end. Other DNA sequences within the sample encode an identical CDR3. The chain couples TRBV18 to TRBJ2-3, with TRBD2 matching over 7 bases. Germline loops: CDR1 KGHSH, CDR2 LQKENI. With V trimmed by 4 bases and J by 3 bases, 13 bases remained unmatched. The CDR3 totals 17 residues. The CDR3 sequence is CASSLILAGVETDTQYF. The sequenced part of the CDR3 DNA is TGTGCCAGCTCACTGATACTGGCGGGAGTCGAGACAGATACG. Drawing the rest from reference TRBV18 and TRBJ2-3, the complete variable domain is NAGVMQNPRHLVRRRGQEARLRCSPMKGHSHVYWYRQLPEEGLKFMVYLQKENIIDESGMPKERFSAEFPKEGPSILRIQQVVRGDSAAYFCASSLILAGVETDTQYFGPGTRLTVL.

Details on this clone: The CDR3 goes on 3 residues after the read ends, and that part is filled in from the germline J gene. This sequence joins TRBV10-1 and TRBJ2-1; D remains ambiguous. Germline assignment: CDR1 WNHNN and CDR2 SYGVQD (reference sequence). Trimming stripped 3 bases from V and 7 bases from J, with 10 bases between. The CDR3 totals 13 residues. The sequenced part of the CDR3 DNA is TGCGCCAGCAGTGACTCCGACAAAAATGAG. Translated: CASSDSDKNE. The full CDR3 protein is CASSDSDKNEQFF.

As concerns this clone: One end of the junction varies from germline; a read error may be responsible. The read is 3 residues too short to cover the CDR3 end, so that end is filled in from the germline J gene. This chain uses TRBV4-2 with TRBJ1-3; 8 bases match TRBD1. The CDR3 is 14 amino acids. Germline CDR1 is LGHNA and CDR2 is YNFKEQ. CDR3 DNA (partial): TGCGCCAGCAGTCCTGACAGGGGAGAAAACACC. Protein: CASSPDRGENT. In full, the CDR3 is CASSPDRGENTIYF.

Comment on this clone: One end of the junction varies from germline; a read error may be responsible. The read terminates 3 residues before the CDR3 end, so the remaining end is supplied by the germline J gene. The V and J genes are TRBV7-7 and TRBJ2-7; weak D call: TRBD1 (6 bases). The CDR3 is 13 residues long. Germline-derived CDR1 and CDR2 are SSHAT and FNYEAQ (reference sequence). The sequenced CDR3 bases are TGTGCTAGCAGCTCTCACAGGGAAGGCGAG. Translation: CASSSHREGE. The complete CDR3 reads CASSSHREGEQYF.

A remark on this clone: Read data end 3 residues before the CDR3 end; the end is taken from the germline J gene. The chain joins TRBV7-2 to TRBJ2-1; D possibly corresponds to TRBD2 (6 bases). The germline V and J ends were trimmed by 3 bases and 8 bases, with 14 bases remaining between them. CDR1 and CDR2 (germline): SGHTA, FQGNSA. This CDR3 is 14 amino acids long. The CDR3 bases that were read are TGTGCCAGCAGCTTTTTGACTAGTAGTTATGAG. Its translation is CASSFLTSSYE. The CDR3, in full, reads CASSFLTSSYEQFF. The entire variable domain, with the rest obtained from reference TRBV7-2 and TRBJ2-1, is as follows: GAGVSQSPSNKVTEKGKDVELRCDPISGHTALYWYRQSLGQGLEFLIYFQGNSAPDKSGLPSDRFSAERTGGSVSTLTIQRTQQEDSAVYLCASSFLTSSYEQFFGPGTRLTVL.

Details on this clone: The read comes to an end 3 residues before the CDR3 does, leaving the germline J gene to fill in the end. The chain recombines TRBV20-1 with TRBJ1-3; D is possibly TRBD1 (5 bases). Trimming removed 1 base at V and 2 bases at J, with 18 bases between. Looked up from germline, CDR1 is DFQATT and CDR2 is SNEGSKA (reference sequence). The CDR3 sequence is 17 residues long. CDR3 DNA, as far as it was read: TGCAGTGCTAGAGCACCCGCGGGGCAATTTCCTGGAAACACC. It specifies CSARAPAGQFPGNT. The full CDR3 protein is CSARAPAGQFPGNTIYF.

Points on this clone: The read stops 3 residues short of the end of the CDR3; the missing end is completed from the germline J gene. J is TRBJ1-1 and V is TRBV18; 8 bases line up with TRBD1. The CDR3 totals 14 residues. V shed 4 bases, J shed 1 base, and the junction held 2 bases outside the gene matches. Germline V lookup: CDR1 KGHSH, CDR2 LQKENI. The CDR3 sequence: CASSLGTGNTEAFF. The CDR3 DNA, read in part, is TGTGCCAGCTCACTCGGGACAGGGAACACTGAA.

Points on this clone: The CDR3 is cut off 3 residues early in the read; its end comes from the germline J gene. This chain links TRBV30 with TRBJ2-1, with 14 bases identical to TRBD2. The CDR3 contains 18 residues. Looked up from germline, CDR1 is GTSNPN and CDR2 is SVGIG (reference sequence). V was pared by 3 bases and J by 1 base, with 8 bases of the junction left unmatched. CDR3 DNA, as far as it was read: TGTGCCTGGAGCTCCGGGACTAGCGGGAGTTTTTCCTACAATGAG. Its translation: CAWSSGTSGSFSYNE. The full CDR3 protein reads CAWSSGTSGSFSYNEQFF.

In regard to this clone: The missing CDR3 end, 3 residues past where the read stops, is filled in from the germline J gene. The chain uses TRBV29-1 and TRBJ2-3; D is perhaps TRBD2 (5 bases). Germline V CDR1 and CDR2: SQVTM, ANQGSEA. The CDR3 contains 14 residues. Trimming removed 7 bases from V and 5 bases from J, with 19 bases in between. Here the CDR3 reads CSAVQPLGGDTQYF. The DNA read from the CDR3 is TGCAGCGCTGTACAGCCCCTCGGAGGAGATACG.

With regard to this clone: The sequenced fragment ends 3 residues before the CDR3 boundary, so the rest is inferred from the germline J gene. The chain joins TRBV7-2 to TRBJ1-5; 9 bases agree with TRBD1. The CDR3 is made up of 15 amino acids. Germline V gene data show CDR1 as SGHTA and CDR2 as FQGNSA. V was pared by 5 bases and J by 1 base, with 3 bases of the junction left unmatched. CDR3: CASSRTGASNQPQHF. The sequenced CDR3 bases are TGTGCCAGCAGCCGGACAGGGGCAAGCAATCAGCCC.

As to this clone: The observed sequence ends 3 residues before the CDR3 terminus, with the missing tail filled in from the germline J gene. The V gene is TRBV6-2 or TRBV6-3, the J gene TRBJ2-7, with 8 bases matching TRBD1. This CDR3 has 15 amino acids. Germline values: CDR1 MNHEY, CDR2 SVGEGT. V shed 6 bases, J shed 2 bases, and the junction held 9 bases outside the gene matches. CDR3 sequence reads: CASRKAGTGPYEQYF. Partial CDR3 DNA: TGTGCCAGCAGGAAAGCCGGGACAGGACCCTACGAG.

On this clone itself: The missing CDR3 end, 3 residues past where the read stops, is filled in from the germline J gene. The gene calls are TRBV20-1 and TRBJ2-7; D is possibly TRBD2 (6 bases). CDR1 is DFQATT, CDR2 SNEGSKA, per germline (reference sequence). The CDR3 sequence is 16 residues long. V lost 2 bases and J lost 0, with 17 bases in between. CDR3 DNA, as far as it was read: TGCAGTGCTAGACCCCTCCTAGCGACGGGCTCCTACGAG. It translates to CSARPLLATGSYE. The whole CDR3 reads CSARPLLATGSYEQYF.

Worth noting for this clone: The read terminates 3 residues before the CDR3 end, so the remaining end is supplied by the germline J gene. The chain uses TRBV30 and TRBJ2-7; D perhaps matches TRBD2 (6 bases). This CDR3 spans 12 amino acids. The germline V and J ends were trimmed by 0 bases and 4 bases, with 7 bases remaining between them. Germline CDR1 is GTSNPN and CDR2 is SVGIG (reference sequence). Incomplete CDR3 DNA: TGTGCCTGGAGTGTAGCGGGTTACGAG. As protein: CAWSVAGYE. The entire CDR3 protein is CAWSVAGYEQYF.

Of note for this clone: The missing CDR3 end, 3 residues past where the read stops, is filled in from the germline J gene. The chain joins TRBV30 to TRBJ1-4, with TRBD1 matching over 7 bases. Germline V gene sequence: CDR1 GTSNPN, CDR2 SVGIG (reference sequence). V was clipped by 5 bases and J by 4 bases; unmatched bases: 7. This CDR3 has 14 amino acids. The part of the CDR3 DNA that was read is TGTGCCTGGGGTCCGGGACAGATTAATGAAAAA. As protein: CAWGPGQINEK. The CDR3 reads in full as CAWGPGQINEKLFF. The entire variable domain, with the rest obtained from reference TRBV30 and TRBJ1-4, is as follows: SQTIHQWPATLVQPVGSPLSLECTVEGTSNPNLYWYRQAAGRGLQLLFYSVGIGQISSEVPQNLSASRPQDRQFILSSKKLLLSDSGFYLCAWGPGQINEKLFFGSGTQLSVL.

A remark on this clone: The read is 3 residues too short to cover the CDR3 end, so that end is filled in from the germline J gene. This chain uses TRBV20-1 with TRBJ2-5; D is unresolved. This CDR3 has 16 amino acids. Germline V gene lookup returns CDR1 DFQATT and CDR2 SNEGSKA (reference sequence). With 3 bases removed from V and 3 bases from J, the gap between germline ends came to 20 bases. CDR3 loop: CSASVLSPRYEETQYF. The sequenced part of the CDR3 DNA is TGCAGTGCTAGTGTGCTTTCTCCCCGCTACGAAGAGACC.

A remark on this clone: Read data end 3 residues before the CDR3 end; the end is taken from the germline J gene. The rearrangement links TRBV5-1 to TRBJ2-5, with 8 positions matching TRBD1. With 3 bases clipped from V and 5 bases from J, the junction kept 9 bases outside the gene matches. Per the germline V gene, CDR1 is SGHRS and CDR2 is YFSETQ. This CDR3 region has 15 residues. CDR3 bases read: TGCGCCAGCAGCTCCGGACAGGGAGTAGGGGAGACC. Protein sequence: CASSSGQGVGET. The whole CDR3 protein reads CASSSGQGVGETQYF. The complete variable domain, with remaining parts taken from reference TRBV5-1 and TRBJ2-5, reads KAGVTQTPRYLIKTRGQQVTLSCSPISGHRSVSWYQQTPGQGLQFLFEYFSETQRNKGNFPGRFSGRQFSNSRSEMNVSTLELGDSALYLCASSSGQGVGETQYFGPGTRLLVL.

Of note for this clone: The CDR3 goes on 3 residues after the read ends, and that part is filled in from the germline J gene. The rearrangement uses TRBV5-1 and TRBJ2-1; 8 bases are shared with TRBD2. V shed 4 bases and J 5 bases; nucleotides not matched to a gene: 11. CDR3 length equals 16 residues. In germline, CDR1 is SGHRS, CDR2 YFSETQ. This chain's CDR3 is CASSPLGGRLDNEQFF. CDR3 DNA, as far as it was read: TGCGCCAGCAGCCCGCTAGGCGGGAGGCTAGACAATGAG.

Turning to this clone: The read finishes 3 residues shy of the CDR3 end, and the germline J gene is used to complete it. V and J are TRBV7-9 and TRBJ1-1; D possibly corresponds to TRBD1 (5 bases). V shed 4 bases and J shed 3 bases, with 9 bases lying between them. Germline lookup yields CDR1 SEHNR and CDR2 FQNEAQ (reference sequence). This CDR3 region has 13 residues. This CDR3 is CASSYSTDTEAFF. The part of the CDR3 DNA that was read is TGTGCCAGCAGCTATTCGACAGACACTGAA.

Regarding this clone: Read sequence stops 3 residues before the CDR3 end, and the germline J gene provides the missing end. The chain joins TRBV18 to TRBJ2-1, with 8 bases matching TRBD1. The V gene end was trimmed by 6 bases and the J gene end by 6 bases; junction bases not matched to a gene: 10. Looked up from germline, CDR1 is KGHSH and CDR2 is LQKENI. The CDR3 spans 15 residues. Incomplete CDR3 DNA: TGTGCCAGCTCCCCCTCGCGGACAGGGCTCAATGAG. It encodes CASSPSRTGLNE. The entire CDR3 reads CASSPSRTGLNEQFF.

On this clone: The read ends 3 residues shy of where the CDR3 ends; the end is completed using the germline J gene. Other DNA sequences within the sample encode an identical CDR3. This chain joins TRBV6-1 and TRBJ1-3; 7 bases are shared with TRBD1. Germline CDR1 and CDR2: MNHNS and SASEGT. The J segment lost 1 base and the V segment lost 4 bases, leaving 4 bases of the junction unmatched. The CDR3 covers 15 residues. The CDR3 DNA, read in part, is TGTGCCAGCAGTGGGGACAGACCGTCTGGAAACACC. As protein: CASSGDRPSGNT. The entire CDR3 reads CASSGDRPSGNTIYF.

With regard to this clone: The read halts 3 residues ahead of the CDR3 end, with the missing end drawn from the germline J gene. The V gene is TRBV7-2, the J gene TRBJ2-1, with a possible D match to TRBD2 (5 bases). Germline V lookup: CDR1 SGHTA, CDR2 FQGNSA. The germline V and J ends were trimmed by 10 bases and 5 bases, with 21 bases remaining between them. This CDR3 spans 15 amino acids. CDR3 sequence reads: CATRRSASSHNEQFF. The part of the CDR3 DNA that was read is TGTGCCACCCGGAGGAGTGCTAGTTCCCACAATGAG.